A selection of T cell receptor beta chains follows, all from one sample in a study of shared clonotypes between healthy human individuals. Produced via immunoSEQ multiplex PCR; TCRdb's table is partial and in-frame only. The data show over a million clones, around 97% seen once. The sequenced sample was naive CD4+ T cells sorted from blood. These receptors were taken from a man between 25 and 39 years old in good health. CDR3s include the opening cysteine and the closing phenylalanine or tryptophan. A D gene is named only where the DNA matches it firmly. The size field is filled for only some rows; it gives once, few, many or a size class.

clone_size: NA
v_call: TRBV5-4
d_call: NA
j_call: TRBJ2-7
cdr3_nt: TGTGCCAGCAGCTTGGGGGGTCTAGCAGGCTACGAGCAGTACTTC
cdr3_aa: CASSLGGLAGYEQYF

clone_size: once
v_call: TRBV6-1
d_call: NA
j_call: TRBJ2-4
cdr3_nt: TGTGCCAGCAGTGCCGCACAGGGCCCTCGGACCAAAAACATTCAGTACTTC
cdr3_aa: CASSAAQGPRTKNIQYF

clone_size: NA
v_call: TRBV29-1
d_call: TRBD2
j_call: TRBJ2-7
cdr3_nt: TGCAGCGCCGGGACTAGCGGGGGTGGGGTCGGCGAGCAGTACTTC
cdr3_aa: CSAGTSGGGVGEQYF

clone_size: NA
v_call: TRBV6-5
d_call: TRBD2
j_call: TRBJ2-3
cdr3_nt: TGTGCCAGCAGTCCTAACGGGAGGATAACAGATACGCAGTATTTT
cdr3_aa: CASSPNGRITDTQYF

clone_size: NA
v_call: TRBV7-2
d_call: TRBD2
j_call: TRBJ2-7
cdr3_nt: TGTGCCATCCAAACCTCCTCTGATAGCGGGATCTCCTACGAGCAGTACTTC
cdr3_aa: CAIQTSSDSGISYEQYF

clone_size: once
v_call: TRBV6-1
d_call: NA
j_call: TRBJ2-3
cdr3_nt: TGTGCCAGCAGGGGGAACTTTCCAGCACAAGATACGCAGTATTTT
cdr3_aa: CASRGNFPAQDTQYF

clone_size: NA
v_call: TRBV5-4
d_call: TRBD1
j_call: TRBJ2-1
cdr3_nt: TGTGCCAGCAGTATGCTCGGGACAGGGGGCGCTTGGCAGTTCTTC
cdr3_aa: CASSMLGTGGAWQFF

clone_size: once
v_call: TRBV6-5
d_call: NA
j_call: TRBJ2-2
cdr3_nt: TGTGCCACATACATGAACACCGGGGAGCTGTTTTTT
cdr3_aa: CATYMNTGELFF

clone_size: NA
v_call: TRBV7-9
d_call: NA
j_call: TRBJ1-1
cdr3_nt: TGTGCCAGCAGCTTAAGCGGGAGCCCCATGAACACTGAAGCTTTCTTT
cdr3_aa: CASSLSGSPMNTEAFF

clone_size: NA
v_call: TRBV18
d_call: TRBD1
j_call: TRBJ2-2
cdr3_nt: TGTGCCAGCTCACCCATATCGGGACAGAGCACCGCCGGGGAGCTGTTTTTT
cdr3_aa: CASSPISGQSTAGELFF

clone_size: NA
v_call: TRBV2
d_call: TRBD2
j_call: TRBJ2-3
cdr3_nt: TGTGCCAGCAGTGATCTAGCGGGGCCCACAGATACGCAGTATTTT
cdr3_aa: CASSDLAGPTDTQYF

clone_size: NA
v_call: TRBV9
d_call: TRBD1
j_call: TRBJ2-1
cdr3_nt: TGTGCCAGCAGCGGTTGGCTTAGGGACAGGGGAGGACTCAGCTCCTACAATGAGCAGTTCTTC
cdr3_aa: CASSGWLRDRGGLSSYNEQFF

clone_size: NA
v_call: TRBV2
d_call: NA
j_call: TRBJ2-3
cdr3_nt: TGTGCCAGCAGCTCCCCAAGGACGGGCACGCGCACAGATACGCAGTATTTT
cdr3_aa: CASSSPRTGTRTDTQYF

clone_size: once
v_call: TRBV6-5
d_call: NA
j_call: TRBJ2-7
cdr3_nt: TGTGCCAGCAGTTACTCAAAGGCTTCCTACGAGCAGTACTTC
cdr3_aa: CASSYSKASYEQYF

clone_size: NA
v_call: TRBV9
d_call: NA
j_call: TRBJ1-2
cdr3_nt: TGTGCCAGCAGCGTATCCTCGAATCGTGGGGGCTACACCTTC
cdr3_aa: CASSVSSNRGGYTF

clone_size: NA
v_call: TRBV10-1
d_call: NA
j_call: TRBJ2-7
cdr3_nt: TGCGCCAGCAGTGAGTTTCTGGGGGCGAAGCTCGAGCAGTACTTC
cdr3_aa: CASSEFLGAKLEQYF

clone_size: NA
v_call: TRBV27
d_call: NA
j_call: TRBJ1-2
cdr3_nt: TGTGCCAGCAGTTTATCGGTTTCGGGAGGCTACACCTTC
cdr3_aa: CASSLSVSGGYTF

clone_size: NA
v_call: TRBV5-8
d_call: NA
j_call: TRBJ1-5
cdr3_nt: TGTGCCAGCGGAACTGGATTATCGGCCGATAGCAATCAGCCCCAGCATTTT
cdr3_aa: CASGTGLSADSNQPQHF

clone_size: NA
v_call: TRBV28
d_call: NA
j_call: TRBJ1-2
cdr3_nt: TGTGCCAGCAGTTTACCAGGCTTTAACTATGGCTACACCTTC
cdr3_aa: CASSLPGFNYGYTF

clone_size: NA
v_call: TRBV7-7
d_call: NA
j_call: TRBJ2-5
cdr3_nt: TGTGCCAGCGGAAGGGCGGACCAAGAGACCCAGTACTTC
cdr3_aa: CASGRADQETQYF

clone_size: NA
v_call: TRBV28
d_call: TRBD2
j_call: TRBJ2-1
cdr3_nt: TGTGCCAGCAGTTTCGCGGGAGGATCATTAACCTCCTACAATGAGCAGTTCTTC
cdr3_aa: CASSFAGGSLTSYNEQFF

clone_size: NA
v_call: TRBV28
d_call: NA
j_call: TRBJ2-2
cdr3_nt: TGTGCCAGCAGCGCAGGGAGGTGGGGTTCCGGGGAGCTGTTTTTT
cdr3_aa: CASSAGRWGSGELFF

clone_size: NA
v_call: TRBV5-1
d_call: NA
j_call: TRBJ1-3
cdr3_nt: TGCGCCAGCAGCTTGGAACCTGGAAACACCATATATTTT
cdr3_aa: CASSLEPGNTIYF

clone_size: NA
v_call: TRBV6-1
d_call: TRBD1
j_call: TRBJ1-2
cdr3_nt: TGTGCCAGCAGTGATGGGACAGGGACGGGCTACACCTTC
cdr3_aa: CASSDGTGTGYTF

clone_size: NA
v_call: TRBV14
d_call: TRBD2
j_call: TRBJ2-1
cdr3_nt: TGTGCCAGCAGCGCCGGGACTAGCGGGAGAGCGAGGGTCTTC
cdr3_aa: CASSAGTSGRARVF

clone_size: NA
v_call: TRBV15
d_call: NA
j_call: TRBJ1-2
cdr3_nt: TGTGCCACCAGCTCCAGTAGCCCCTGGTATGGCTACACCTTC
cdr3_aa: CATSSSSPWYGYTF

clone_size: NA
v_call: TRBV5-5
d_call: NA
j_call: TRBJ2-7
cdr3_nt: TGTGCCAGCAGCTTGTTTTCCAATCCCTACGAGCAGTACTTC
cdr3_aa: CASSLFSNPYEQYF

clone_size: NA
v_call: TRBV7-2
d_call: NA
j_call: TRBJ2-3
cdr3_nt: TGTGCCAGCAGCAGTTGGGCCAGGAAGGCTCATACGCAGTATTTT
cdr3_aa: CASSSWARKAHTQYF

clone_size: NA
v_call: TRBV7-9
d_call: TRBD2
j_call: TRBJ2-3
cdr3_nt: TGTGCCAGCAGCCGACTAGCGGGCGCACTCACAGATACGCAGTATTTT
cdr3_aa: CASSRLAGALTDTQYF